The 21 T cell receptor beta chains below all came from one sample that was sequenced in a study of molecular identifiers for immune sequencing clone quantification. Via MiXCR, TCRdb re-called the PCR reads, giving one row per CDR3 protein. The data contain about 640,000 distinct CDR3 sequences, 15% to 20% of them singletons. The sequencing sample was made of naive CD8+ T cells from blood, with Jurkat cell RNA spiked in. As for subset: FACS-sorted CD8+CD4-CCR7+CD45RA+ naive T cells. The receptors were gathered from a human donor in good health. Some libraries in this study had Jurkat cell RNA spiked in.

The rearrangement uses TRBV7-9 and TRBJ1-2; D gene ambiguous. CDR1 is SEHNR, CDR2 FQNEAQ, per germline (reference sequence). The V and J ends lost 1 base and 8 bases respectively, with 8 bases between them. The CDR3 consists of 12 residues. CDR3 sequence reads: CASSLVGTGYTF. CDR3 DNA sequence: TGTGCCAGCAGCTTAGTTGGTACGGGCTACACCTTC.

The chain links TRBV19 to TRBJ2-7; perhaps TRBD2 as D (6 bases). The CDR3 spans 12 residues. Per germline, CDR1 LNHDA and CDR2 SQIVND (reference sequence). The V gene lost 3 bases and the J gene lost 4 bases, with 7 bases spanning the gap. The CDR3 region has the DNA TGTGCCAGTAGTATGGCGGGGTACGAGCAGTACTTC. Translated: CASSMAGYEQYF.

This clonotype appeared many times. This chain uses TRBV5-1 with TRBJ2-3; 12 bases are a match to TRBD2. The CDR3 has 16 amino acids. Trimming at V came to 4 bases and at J to 3 bases, leaving 6 bases not matched to a gene. CDR1 is SGHRS, CDR2 YFSETQ, per germline. CDR3 amino acids: CASSLRLAGATDTQYF. CDR3 nucleotide sequence: TGCGCCAGCAGCCTCCGACTAGCGGGAGCAACAGATACGCAGTATTTT.

Only a few counts were recorded for this clonotype. The rearrangement joins TRBV4-3 to TRBJ2-7, with D possibly called TRBD1 or TRBD2 (5 bases each). CDR1 LGHNA and CDR2 YSLEER come from the germline V gene. V dropped 0 bases and J dropped 0 bases, with 15 bases sitting between them. The CDR3 totals 17 residues. The CDR3, as DNA: TGCGCCAGCAGCCAAGACCGGCAGGGAGCTTACTCCTACGAGCAGTACTTC. It translates to CASSQDRQGAYSYEQYF.

This clonotype was seen ten or more times. The chain combines TRBV9 with TRBJ2-7; D call uncertain. Germline V CDR1 and CDR2: SGDLS, YYNGEE. The CDR3 has 13 residues. Deletions cut 3 bases from V and 3 bases from J, with 10 bases between. Written as DNA, the CDR3 is TGTGCCAGCAGCGCCGACGGCCACTACGAGCAGTACTTC. Amino acids: CASSADGHYEQYF. Drawing the rest from reference TRBV9 and TRBJ2-7, the complete variable domain is DSGVTQTPKHLITATGQRVTLRCSPRSGDLSVYWYQQSLDQGLQFLIQYYNGEERAKGNILERFSAQQFPDLHSELNLSSLELGDSALYFCASSADGHYEQYFGPGTRLTVT.

This clonotype was counted many times. This rearrangement joins TRBV5-6 to TRBJ1-5; TRBD1 might be the D (6 bases). CDR3 size: 21 residues. The ends were cut back, 2 bases at V and 1 base at J, with 28 bases in the middle. Germline assignment: CDR1 SGHDT and CDR2 YYEEEE. CDR3 sequence (DNA): TGTGCCAGCAGCTTTGGGGGCGGGGGGTCCCGGAACTTGCGGAGCAATCAGCCCCAGCATTTT. It codes for CASSFGGGGSRNLRSNQPQHF.

This clonotype appeared many times. This chain joins TRBV7-8 and TRBJ2-7, with 8 bases aligning to TRBD2. Germline V CDR1 and CDR2: SGHVS, FQNEAQ. The trim removed 8 bases at V and 4 bases at J, leaving 7 bases unmatched. The length of the CDR3 is 13 residues. The CDR3 coding sequence is TGTGCCAGCCGGGGACTAGACTTTTACGAGCAGTACTTC. Encoded protein: CASRGLDFYEQYF.

This clonotype was observed a few times. The V gene is TRBV16, the J gene TRBJ1-4; D remains unclear. The CDR3 spans 15 residues. V lost 0 bases and J 4 bases, leaving 9 bases between the germline ends. Germline CDR1 and CDR2: KGHSY and FQNENV. In DNA form, the CDR3 reads TGTGCCAGCAGCCAATCGCACCCTATTAATGAAAAACTGTTTTTT. This translates into CASSQSHPINEKLFF.

Concerning this clonotype itself: It may be a read error: a sequence one base away is much more abundant. The V and J genes are TRBV6-1 and TRBJ2-7; D may match TRBD1 or TRBD2 (5 bases each). CDR1 MNHNS and CDR2 SASEGT come from the germline V gene. CDR3 length: 16 amino acids. The CDR3 nucleotides read TGTGCCAGCAGTGAAGCGTGGGACGGCTACTCCTACGAGCAGCACTTC. Translated: CASSEAWDGYSYEQHF.

The chain is built from TRBV10-3 and TRBJ2-5, with D tentatively TRBD1 (6 bases). This CDR3 has 14 amino acids. Germline CDR1 reads ENHRY; CDR2 reads SYGVKD. V lost 4 bases to trimming and J lost 1 base, with 10 bases between them. This CDR3 reads CAISVADSQETQYF. The CDR3 DNA reads TGTGCCATCAGTGTTGCGGACAGCCAAGAGACCCAGTACTTC.

The chain is built from TRBV5-6 and TRBJ2-7; TRBD2 might be the D (7 bases). CDR1 is SGHDT and CDR2 is YYEEEE in the germline V gene. This CDR3 has 15 residues. V was cut by 2 bases and J by 7 bases, with 19 bases left in between. The CDR3 is CASSFVTGRVGEQYF. The CDR3 DNA sequence: TGTGCCAGCAGCTTCGTAACAGGGAGGGTAGGGGAGCAGTACTTC.

There are many counts of this clonotype. V is TRBV4-1 and J is TRBJ2-1; tentatively, D is TRBD1 (6 bases). The CDR3 sequence is 12 residues long. Germline CDR1 is MGHRA and CDR2 is YSYEKL. The V end was cut by 3 bases, the J end by 9 bases, with 9 bases between. CDR3 sequence: CASSHQGGEQFF. CDR3 in DNA: TGCGCCAGCAGCCATCAAGGGGGTGAGCAGTTCTTC.

In regard to this clonotype: A much larger clone is a single base away; this may be a read error. The J gene is TRBJ1-4, the V gene TRBV4-3, with D unresolved. The CDR3 is 18 amino acids. Per the germline V gene, CDR1 is LGHNA and CDR2 is YSLEER. CDR3 residues: CASSQDWTGPNSNEKPFF. CDR3 bases: TGCGCCAGCAGCCAAGATTGGACCGGACCTAACTCTAATGAAAAACCGTTTTTT.

As regards this clonotype: With a much larger clone just one base away, this may be a read error. The chain recombines TRBV4-3 with TRBJ1-3; perhaps TRBD1 as D (5 bases). The CDR3 is 15 amino acids. V was shortened by 4 bases and J by 4 bases, with 14 bases between the two germline ends. Germline CDR1 and CDR2: LGHNA and YSLEER. CDR3: CASSPRAGQGNTIYF. In nucleotides, the CDR3 is TGCGCCAGCAGCCCCAGGGCAGGGCAAGGAAACACCATATATTTT.

About this clonotype: Possible read error: a much larger clone is one base away. V and J are TRBV6-6 and TRBJ1-1; tentatively, D is TRBD1 (5 bases). Germline values: CDR1 MNHNY, CDR2 SVGAGI (reference sequence). Trimming shortened V by 7 bases and J by 4 bases, and 13 bases separated the two germline ends. The CDR3 totals 13 residues. CDR3 sequence reads: CASTTTESTEAFF. CDR3 nucleotides: TGTGCCAGCACCACGACAGAGAGCACTGAAGCTTTCTTT.

V usage is TRBV6-6 and J usage is TRBJ2-1; a possible D gene is TRBD2 (7 bases). This CDR3 is 14 amino acids long. V dropped 2 bases and J dropped 8 bases, with 13 bases sitting between them. Germline loops: CDR1 MNHNY, CDR2 SVGAGI (reference sequence). CDR3 amino acids: CASSYTGEGDEQFF. The CDR3 bases are TGTGCCAGCAGTTACACGGGGGAGGGGGATGAGCAGTTCTTC.

Notes on this clonotype: This may be a read error, as it is one base from a much larger clone. The chain combines TRBV30 with TRBJ2-7, with D possibly TRBD2 on 6 matching bases. Germline CDR1 GTSNPN, CDR2 SVGIG (reference sequence). Deletions cut 1 base from V and 1 base from J, with 14 bases between. The CDR3 contains 15 residues. The CDR3 sequence is CAWSGTGRGSYEQYF. The CDR3 bases are TGTGCCTGGAGTGGAACAGGACGGGGGTCCTACGAGCAGTACTTC. The whole variable domain, remainder taken from reference TRBV30 and TRBJ2-7, is SQTIHQWPATLVQPVGSPLSLECTVEGTSNPNLYWYRQAAGRGLQLLFYSVGIGQISSEVPQNLSASRPQDRQFILSSKKLLLSDSGFYLCAWSGTGRGSYEQYFGPGTRLTVT.

This clonotype came up a few times. V gene TRBV6-2 or TRBV6-3 combines with J gene TRBJ2-7; D tentatively fits TRBD1 or TRBD2 (5 bases each). The CDR3 runs to 13 residues. Per the germline V gene, CDR1 is MNHEY and CDR2 is SVGEGT. The V and J ends lost 2 bases and 6 bases respectively, with 11 bases between them. The CDR3 region has the DNA TGTGCCAGCAGTTACATTGCAGGGACCGAGCAGTACTTC. Its translation is CASSYIAGTEQYF.

For this clonotype: One end of the junction fails to match germline, which may point to a read error. The chain employs TRBV7-6 and TRBJ2-2, with D possibly matching TRBD1 (7 bases). CDR1 SGHVS and CDR2 FNYEAQ come from the germline V gene. This CDR3 spans 16 amino acids. This CDR3 is CAGSPLQGGNTGELFF. CDR3 coding DNA: TGTGCCGGCAGCCCCCTGCAGGGGGGCAACACCGGGGAGCTGTTTTTT.

This clonotype occurred many times. The gene calls are TRBV2 and TRBJ2-1; 8 bases agree with TRBD2. There are 18 residues in the CDR3. Germline V gene sequence: CDR1 SNHLY, CDR2 FYNNEI. The ends lost 3 bases at V and 7 bases at J; junction bases unmatched: 17. CDR3 nucleotide sequence: TGTGCCAGCAGTGAGAAAATCCCATGGGCGGGAGGTTATAATGAGCAGTTCTTC. Amino acids: CASSEKIPWAGGYNEQFF.

This chain uses TRBV19 with TRBJ1-5; D is ambiguous. The CDR3 contains 13 residues. Per the germline V gene, CDR1 is LNHDA and CDR2 is SQIVND (reference sequence). V gave up 1 base and J gave up 9 bases, with 10 bases separating them. The CDR3 sequence is CASSIAHARPQHF. The CDR3 DNA reads TGTGCCAGTAGTATAGCACATGCGAGGCCCCAGCATTTT.